This T cell receptor beta chain was observed in a study of T cell responses to AZD1222 COVID-19 vaccine. This CDR3 has 14 residues. Sequenced by immunoSEQ multiplex PCR; TCRdb stores in-frame clones only, minus some. The sample lists around 190,000 clones; 85% to 95% were seen once. Sequences were derived from peripheral blood, sampled 28 days after the second AZD1222 dose. The TCR comes from an adult who received the AZD1222 COVID-19 vaccine. V gene TRBV21-1 combines with J gene TRBJ2-7. TRBV21-1 is marked as a pseudogene. CDR3 sequence (DNA): TGTGCCAGCAGCAAGGATAAGGTTTTCTACGAGCAGTACTTC. This gives the protein CASSKDKVFYEQYF.